This note documents a single TCR beta chain sequence. This clone was seen just once. Its antigen specificity is not known. There are no base qualities to consult, and no much larger clone falls within one base. CD8 naive samples were CD45RO-negative cells positively selected for CCR7, giving a CD45RA+CCR7+ population that excluded TemRA cells. Healthy HIV-negative adults with no recently reported acute infections or vaccinations were included as donors. Every donor was a Caucasian adult residing in Nashville, Tennessee, USA. After blood collection by leukapheresis, PBMCs were isolated using Ficoll-Histopaque density gradient centrifugation and then cryopreserved in the vapor phase of liquid nitrogen. Purity and quantity of every magnetically sorted T cell population were checked by analytical flow cytometry. From each sorted fraction, genomic DNA was isolated and quantified by UV absorbance on a Nanodrop 2000c.

The CDR3 holds 12 amino acids from the cysteine to the phenylalanine. Only CDR3 DNA is held: 36 bases, read in frame from base 1. V is cut by 1 base and J by 4 bases, and the space between the germline ends is 5 bases. Based on the germline V gene, the CDR1 and CDR2 sequences are MDHEN and SYDVKM. The data originate from a study of shared clonotypes between healthy human individuals (TCRdb year 2020). For context, the study as a whole: A couple of women and three men aged 18 to 49 years were included in the cohort. Per donor, three plates each were used for CD4 naive and CD4 memory, two for CD8 naive, and one for CD8 memory. Blood TCR repertoires of 5 or 6 healthy adults were deeply sequenced to estimate repertoire size and the extent of clonotype sharing between individuals. To increase sequencing depth and limit assay-specific biases, TCR repertoire library preparation and sequencing were carried out by different laboratories using diverse techniques. Leukapheresis yielded between about 0.85 and 9 billion PBMCs per donor. The research as a whole found: Sampling was limited to blood, and TCR repertoires in tissue likely differ from TCR repertoires in blood. Because the study included only a small number of donors, the genetic and exposure-history diversity represented was limited. Pairwise subsampling led to the expectation that sequencing depth would affect the degree of clonotype sharing among donors. Larger estimated clonotype richness was generally found for naive subsets than for memory subsets. Higher generation probabilities were observed for clonotypes shared by all four sorted-subset donors than for non-shared clonotypes. Even with the large sequencing depth, rarefaction of the sorted-subset datasets indicated that sequencing was incomplete. When four donors were compared, the shared fraction of clonotypes was around 5% for naive CD4, roughly 3.4% for naive CD8, 2% to 2.5% for memory CD4, and approximately 0.4% for memory CD8.

Using the deep immunoSEQ assay, TCR CDR3 regions were amplified from genomic DNA by multiplex PCR. Genomic DNA extracted from each cell subset was distributed evenly over all wells of several immunoSEQ 96-well plates, and each plate served as one replicate. Each replicate PCR for sorted subsets received around 200 ng genomic DNA, equal to about 30,000 T cell genomes. Purified libraries were quantified with a Qubit 3.0 fluorometer, sized on a Bioanalyzer 2100, and re-quantified with the KAPA Library Quantification kit. Each immunoSEQ 96-well plate was sequenced on its own single-read 150-cycle Illumina NextSeq 550 flow cell. As for the authors' bioinformatics: Because only junctional sequences without quality scores were contained in the immunoSEQ output, filtering matching that applied to full-length reads could not be performed. To assign V/J genes and CDR3, sequences were annotated against IMGT germline references using PyIR, a Python wrapper for IgBLAST v1.9. Reads were removed for weak V/J assignments (E-value above 1e-6), missing CDR3, stop codons, out-of-frame junctions, or ambiguous translated residues. V3J clonotypes were defined as sequences sharing an identical inferred V gene, J gene, and CDR3 amino acid sequence. To compute the percentage overlap between repertoires, the number of shared unique clonotypes was divided by the size of the smaller repertoire. Richness of each repertoire was evaluated using RTK rarefaction, the Chao1 estimator, and Recon v2.1 estimates of unobserved clonotypes. For all TCRbeta clonotypes obtained by the gDNA method from several donors, generation probabilities were computed with OLGA. TCRdb took over this immuneACCESS table, retaining in-frame rearrangements with V and J assigned. Such tables are incomplete; in checked studies, under half of the missing clones stem from an unresolved V gene, and the remainder is unexplained. D and trimming come from the DNA, and the V and J calls and clone size come from that table. The sample table holds some 2,100,000 clones, of which about 93% were seen once. The biggest ten clones account for 1.5% to 2% of the sample.

This chain joins TRBV28 to TRBJ2-7; the D gene lacks a confident call. The sequencing input was naive CD8+ T cells from PBMCs. The sample's cell subset or site label, in plain terms: CD45RA+CCR7+. This receptor was obtained from a man between 18 and 29 years old in good health. Some clones in this sample may be carry-over from other donors' samples. The nucleotide sequence is given as TGTGCCAGCAGTTTATTAGTTTACGAGCAGTACTTC. Translated, it reads CASSLLVYEQYF.